This T cell receptor (beta chain) was identified during a study of blood T cell repertoires in COVID-19. Study-level information: The samples span acute and convalescent COVID-19 from the United States, Italy and Spain. T cells, B-cell-depleted T cells, or PBMCs supplied cDNA or gDNA.

CDR1 is MGHDK and CDR2 is SYGVNS in the germline V gene. V was cut by 3 bases and J by 5 bases, with 7 bases left in between. This CDR3 is 12 amino acids long. In the authors' workflow: Estimation of nucleated cell counts relied on the amplification of reference gene primers. TCRdb's copy holds only in-frame clones and misses some; the assay was immunoSEQ multiplex PCR. The DNA was the basis for D and trimming; V, J and clone size are from that table. Counted here are about 190,000 clones, around 78% occurring once; the ten biggest clones make up around 2.8%. This TCR was sampled from a woman of 80 years or more with active or convalescent COVID-19. V and J are TRBV25-1 and TRBJ1-2; no clear D gene. The sample comprised peripheral blood. The CDR3 region has the DNA TGTGCCAGCAGTGACTTAACTTATGGCTACACCTTC. Amino acids: CASSDLTYGYTF.